The 7 T cell receptor beta chains below all came from one sample that was sequenced in a study of OX40 agonist ivuxolimab in advanced cancers. The library was obtained by the immunoSEQ multiplex PCR assay. As stored in TCRdb, this immuneACCESS dataset retains in-frame rearrangements with V and J assigned. A fraction of the clones does not appear; measured against another copy, unresolved V genes explain less than half of the discrepancy, and the remainder lacks a known reason. Recorded for this sample are 100,000 to 150,000 clones; 85% to 95% of them occurred a single time. The biggest ten clones account for 0.7% to 0.9% of the sample. The material was CD4+ or CD8+ T cells sorted from blood, obtained in a trial of the OX40 agonist ivuxolimab. The receptors derive from an adult with an advanced solid tumor such as melanoma, head and neck, liver or kidney cancer.

The chain combines TRBV28 with TRBJ1-1, with 7 positions matching TRBD1. J gave up 4 bases and V 3 bases, and 2 bases lay outside the gene matches. The germline gives CDR1 MDHEN, CDR2 SYDVKM. This CDR3 is built from 13 residues. CDR3 nucleotide sequence: TGTGCCAGCAGTTTGACAGGGACCACTGAAGCTTTCTTT. It encodes CASSLTGTTEAFF.

This clone has a single count. The J gene is TRBJ1-5, the V gene TRBV5-5; TRBD1 matches 7 bases. The trim removed 4 bases at V and 4 bases at J, leaving 5 bases unmatched. The CDR3 contains 14 residues. Germline V gene lookup returns CDR1 SGHKS and CDR2 YYEKEE (reference sequence). CDR3 sequence (DNA): TGTGCCAGCAGCATAACAGGGGCGAATCAGCCCCAGCATTTT. As protein: CASSITGANQPQHF.

J is TRBJ1-5 and V is TRBV5-1; the D is unclear. Germline CDR1 SGHRS, CDR2 YFSETQ. Trimming took 0 bases from V and 5 from J, leaving 9 bases between them. The CDR3 runs to 14 residues. CDR3 in amino acids: CASSLGGTDQPQHF. The CDR3 DNA reads as TGCGCCAGCAGCTTGGGTGGCACGGATCAGCCCCAGCATTTT.

The V call is TRBV7-9, the J call TRBJ2-5, with D possibly being TRBD2 (6 bases). This CDR3 comprises 14 residues. The ends were cut back, 1 base at V and 4 bases at J, with 10 bases in the middle. Germline CDR1 is SEHNR and CDR2 is FQNEAQ (reference sequence). The CDR3 coding sequence is TGTGCCAGCAGCTTAGGTGGGGGGAGAGAGACCCAGTACTTC. Its translation is CASSLGGGRETQYF.

V and J are TRBV27 and TRBJ2-7; D possibly uses TRBD1 or TRBD2 (5 bases each). CDR1 and CDR2 from the germline V gene are MNHEY and SMNVEV (reference sequence). The CDR3 runs 15 residues. Trimming stripped 3 bases from V and 2 bases from J, with 14 bases between. The CDR3 loop is CASSLKPGRTYEQYF. CDR3 bases: TGTGCCAGCAGTTTGAAACCAGGGAGAACCTACGAGCAGTACTTC.

The J gene is TRBJ1-3, the V gene TRBV19, with D uncertain. Between the trimmed V and J ends, which lost 7 bases and 4 bases, there was a span of 8 bases. CDR1 LNHDA and CDR2 SQIVND come from the germline V gene (reference sequence). The CDR3 consists of 12 residues. CDR3 protein: CASTTRGNTIYF. Written as DNA, the CDR3 is TGTGCCAGTACCACAAGGGGAAACACCATATATTTT. Supplemented by reference TRBV19 and TRBJ1-3, the full variable domain reads DGGITQSPKYLFRKEGQNVTLSCEQNLNHDAMYWYRQDPGQGLRLIYYSQIVNDFQKGDIAEGYSVSREKKESFPLTVTSAQKNPTAFYLCASTTRGNTIYFGEGSWLTVV.

In DNA, the CDR3 is TGTGCCAGCAGCTTAGGACAGGGGGCCCACAATGAGCAGTTCTTC. The encoded protein is CASSLGQGAHNEQFF. The chain links TRBV13 to TRBJ2-1; TRBD1 agrees at 9 bases. The germline CDR1 and CDR2 sequences are PRHDT and FYEKMQ (reference sequence). CDR3 length: 15 residues. The ends lost 0 bases at V and 5 bases at J; junction bases unmatched: 2.